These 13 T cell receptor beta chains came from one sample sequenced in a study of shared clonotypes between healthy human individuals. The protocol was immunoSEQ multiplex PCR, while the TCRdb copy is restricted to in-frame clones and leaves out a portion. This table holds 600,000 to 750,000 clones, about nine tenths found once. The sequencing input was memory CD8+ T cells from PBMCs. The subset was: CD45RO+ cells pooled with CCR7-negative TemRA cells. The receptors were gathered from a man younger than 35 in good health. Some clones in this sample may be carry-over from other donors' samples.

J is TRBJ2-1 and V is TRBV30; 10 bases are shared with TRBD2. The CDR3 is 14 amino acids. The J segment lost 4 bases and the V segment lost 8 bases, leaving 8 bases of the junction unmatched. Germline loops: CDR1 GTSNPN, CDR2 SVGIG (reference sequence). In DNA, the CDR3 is TGTGCCGGTAGCGGGAGGCCCCTTTACAATGAGCAGTTCTTC. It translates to CAGSGRPLYNEQFF.

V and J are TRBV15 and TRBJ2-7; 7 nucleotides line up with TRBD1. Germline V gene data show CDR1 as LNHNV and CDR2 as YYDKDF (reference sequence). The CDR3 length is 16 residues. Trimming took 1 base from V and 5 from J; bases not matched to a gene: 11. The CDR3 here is CATSRAVRDSLDEQYF. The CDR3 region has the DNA TGTGCCACCAGCAGAGCCGTCCGGGACAGCCTCGACGAGCAGTACTTC.

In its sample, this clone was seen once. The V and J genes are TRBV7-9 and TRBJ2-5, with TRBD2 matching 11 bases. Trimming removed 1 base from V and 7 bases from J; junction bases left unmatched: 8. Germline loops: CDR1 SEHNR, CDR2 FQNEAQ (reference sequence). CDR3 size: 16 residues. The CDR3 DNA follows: TGTGCCAGCAGCTTAGGACTAGCGGGACAAAGGGGGACCCAGTACTTC. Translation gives CASSLGLAGQRGTQYF.

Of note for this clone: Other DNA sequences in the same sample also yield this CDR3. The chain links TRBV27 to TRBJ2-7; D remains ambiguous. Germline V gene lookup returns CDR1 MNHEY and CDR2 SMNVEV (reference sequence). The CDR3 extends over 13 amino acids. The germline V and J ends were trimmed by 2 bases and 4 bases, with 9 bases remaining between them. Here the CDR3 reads CASSLRASYEQYF. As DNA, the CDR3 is TGTGCCAGCAGTTTAAGGGCTTCTTACGAGCAGTACTTC.

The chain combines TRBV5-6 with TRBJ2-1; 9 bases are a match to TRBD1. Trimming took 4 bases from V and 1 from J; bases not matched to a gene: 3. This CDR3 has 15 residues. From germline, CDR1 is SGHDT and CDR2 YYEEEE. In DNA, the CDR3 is TGTGCCAGCAGCACAGGGGGCAAGTCCTACAATGAGCAGTTCTTC. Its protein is CASSTGGKSYNEQFF.

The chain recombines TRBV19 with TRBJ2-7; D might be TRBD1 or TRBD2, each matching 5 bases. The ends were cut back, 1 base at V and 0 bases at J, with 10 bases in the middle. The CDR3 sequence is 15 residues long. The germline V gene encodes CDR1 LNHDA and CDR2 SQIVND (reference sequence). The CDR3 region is CASSIVRGLSYEQYF. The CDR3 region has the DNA TGTGCCAGTAGTATAGTTCGGGGCCTCTCCTACGAGCAGTACTTC.

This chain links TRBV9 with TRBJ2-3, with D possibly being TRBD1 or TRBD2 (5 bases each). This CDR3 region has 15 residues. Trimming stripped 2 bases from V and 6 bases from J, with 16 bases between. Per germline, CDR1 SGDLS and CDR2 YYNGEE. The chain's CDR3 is CASSVEYGGGDTQYF. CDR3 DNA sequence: TGTGCCAGCAGCGTTGAGTATGGGGGTGGGGATACGCAGTATTTT.

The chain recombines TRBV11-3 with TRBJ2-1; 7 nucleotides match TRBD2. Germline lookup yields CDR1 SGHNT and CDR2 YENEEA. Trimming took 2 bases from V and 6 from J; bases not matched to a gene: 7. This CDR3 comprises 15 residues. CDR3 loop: CASSLNGRPGNEQFF. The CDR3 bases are TGTGCCAGCAGCTTAAACGGGAGGCCGGGCAATGAGCAGTTCTTC.

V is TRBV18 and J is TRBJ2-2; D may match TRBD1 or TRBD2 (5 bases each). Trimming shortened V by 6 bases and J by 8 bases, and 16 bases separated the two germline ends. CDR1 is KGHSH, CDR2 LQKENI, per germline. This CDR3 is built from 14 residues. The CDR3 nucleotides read TGTGCCAGCTCCCGGGACCGCGTCGAGGGGGAGCTGTTTTTT. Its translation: CASSRDRVEGELFF.

The chain's CDR3 is CASSQDGRVSYEQYF. CDR3 DNA sequence: TGCGCCAGCAGCCAAGATGGGAGGGTTTCCTACGAGCAGTACTTC. The chain couples TRBV4-1 to TRBJ2-7, with 7 bases aligning to TRBD2. This CDR3 has 15 amino acids. J lost 1 base, V lost 0 bases, and 3 bases had no gene match. In germline, CDR1 is MGHRA, CDR2 YSYEKL.

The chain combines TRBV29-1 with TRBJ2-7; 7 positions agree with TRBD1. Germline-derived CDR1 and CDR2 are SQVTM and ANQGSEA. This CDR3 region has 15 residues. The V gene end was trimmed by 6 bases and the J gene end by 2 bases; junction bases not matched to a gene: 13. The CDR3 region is CSVENPGTVAYEQYF. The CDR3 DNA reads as TGCAGCGTAGAGAATCCCGGGACAGTAGCCTACGAGCAGTACTTC.

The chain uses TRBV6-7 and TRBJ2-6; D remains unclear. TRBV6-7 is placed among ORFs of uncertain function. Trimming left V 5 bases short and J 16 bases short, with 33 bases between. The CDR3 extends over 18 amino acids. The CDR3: CASSPFKRIYKSGQRLTF. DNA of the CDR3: TGTGCCAGCAGTCCCTTTAAGCGTATTTACAAGTCGGGCCAACGTCTGACTTTC.

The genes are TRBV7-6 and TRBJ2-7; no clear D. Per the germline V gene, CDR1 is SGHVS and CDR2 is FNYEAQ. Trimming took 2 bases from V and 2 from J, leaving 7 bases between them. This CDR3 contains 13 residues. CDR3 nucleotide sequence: TGTGCCAGCAGCTTATCACATGCCTACGAGCAGTACTTC. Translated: CASSLSHAYEQYF.